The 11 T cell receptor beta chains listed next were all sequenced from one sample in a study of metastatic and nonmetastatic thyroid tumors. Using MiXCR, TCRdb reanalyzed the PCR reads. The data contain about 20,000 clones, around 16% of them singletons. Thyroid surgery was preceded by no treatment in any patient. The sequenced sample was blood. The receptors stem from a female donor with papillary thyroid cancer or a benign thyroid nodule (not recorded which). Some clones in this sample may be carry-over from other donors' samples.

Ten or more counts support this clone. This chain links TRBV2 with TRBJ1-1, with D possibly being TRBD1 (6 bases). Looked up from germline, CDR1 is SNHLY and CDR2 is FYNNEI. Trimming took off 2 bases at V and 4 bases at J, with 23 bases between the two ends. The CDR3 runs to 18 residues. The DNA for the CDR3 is TGTGCCAGCAGTGAAAGGCGGGGGGCGTCAAGTTCGGCCACTGAAGCTTTCTTT. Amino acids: CASSERRGASSSATEAFF.

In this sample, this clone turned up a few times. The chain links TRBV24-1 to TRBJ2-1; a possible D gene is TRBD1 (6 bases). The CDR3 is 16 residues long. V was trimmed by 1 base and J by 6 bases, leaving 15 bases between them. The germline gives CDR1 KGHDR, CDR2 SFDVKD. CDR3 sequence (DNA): TGTGCCACCAGTGATTTCGGGGCAGGGGCTTTCAATGAGCAGTTCTTC. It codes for CATSDFGAGAFNEQFF.

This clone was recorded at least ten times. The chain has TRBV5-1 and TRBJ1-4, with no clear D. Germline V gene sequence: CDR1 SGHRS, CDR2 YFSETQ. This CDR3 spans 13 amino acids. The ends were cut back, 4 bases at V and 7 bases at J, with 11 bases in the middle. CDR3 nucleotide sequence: TGCGCCAGCAGCCAATTAGCTGGTGAAAAACTGTTTTTT. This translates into CASSQLAGEKLFF.

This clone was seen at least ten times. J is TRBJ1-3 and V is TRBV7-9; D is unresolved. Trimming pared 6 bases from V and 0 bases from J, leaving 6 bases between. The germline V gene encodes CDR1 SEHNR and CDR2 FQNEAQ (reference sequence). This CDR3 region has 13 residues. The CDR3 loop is CASRGDSGNTIYF. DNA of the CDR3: TGTGCCAGCAGGGGTGACTCTGGAAACACCATATATTTT.

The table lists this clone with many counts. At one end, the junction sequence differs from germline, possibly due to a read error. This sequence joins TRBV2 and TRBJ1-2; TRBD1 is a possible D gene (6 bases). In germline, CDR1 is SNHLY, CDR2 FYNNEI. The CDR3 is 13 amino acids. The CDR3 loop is CASRVGGRSGHTF. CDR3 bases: TGTGCCAGCAGGGTTGGGGGGCGGAGTGGCCACACCTTC. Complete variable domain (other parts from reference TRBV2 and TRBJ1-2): EPEVTQTPSHQVTQMGQEVILRCVPISNHLYFYWYRQILGQKVEFLVSFYNNEISEKSEIFDDQFSVERPDGSNFTLKIRSTKLEDSAMYFCASRVGGRSGHTFGSGTRLTVV.

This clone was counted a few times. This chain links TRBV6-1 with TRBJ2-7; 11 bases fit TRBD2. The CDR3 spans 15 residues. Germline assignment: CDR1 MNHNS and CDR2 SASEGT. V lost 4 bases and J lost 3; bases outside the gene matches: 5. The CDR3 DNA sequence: TGTGCCAGCAGTGGGCGGGGACTAGCGGACTACGAGCAGTACTTC. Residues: CASSGRGLADYEQYF.

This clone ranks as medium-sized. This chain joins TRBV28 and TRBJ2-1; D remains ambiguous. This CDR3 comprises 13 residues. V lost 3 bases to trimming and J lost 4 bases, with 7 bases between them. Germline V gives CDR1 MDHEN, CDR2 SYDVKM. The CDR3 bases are TGTGCCAGCAGTTTGCAGATTTACAATGAGCAGTTCTTC. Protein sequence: CASSLQIYNEQFF. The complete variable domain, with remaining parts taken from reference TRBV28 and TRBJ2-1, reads DVKVTQSSRYLVKRTGEKVFLECVQDMDHENMFWYRQDPGLGLRLIYFSYDVKMKEKGDIPEGYSVSREKKERFSLILESASTNQTSMYLCASSLQIYNEQFFGPGTRLTVL.

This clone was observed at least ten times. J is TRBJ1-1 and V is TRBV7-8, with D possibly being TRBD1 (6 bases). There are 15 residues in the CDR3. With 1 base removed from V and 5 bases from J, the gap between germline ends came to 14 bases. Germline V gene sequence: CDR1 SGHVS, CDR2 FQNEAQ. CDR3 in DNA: TGTGCCAGCAGCTTAGTGGGCAGGGGTCTGACTGAAGCTTTCTTT. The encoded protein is CASSLVGRGLTEAFF.

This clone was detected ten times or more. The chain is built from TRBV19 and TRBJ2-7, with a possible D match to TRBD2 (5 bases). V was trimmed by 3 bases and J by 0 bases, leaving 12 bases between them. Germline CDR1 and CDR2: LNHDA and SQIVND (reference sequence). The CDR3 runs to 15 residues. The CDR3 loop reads CASSMQTKSSYEQYF. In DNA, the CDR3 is TGTGCCAGTAGTATGCAGACTAAGAGCTCCTACGAGCAGTACTTC. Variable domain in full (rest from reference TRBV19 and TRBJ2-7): DGGITQSPKYLFRKEGQNVTLSCEQNLNHDAMYWYRQDPGQGLRLIYYSQIVNDFQKGDIAEGYSVSREKKESFPLTVTSAQKNPTAFYLCASSMQTKSSYEQYFGPGTRLTVT.

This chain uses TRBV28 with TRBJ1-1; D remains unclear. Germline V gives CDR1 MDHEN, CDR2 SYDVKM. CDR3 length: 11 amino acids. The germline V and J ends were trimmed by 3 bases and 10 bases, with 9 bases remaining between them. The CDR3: CASSFLGLAFF. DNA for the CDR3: TGTGCCAGCAGTTTCCTCGGATTAGCTTTCTTT. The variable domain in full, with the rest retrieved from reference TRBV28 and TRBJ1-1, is DVKVTQSSRYLVKRTGEKVFLECVQDMDHENMFWYRQDPGLGLRLIYFSYDVKMKEKGDIPEGYSVSREKKERFSLILESASTNQTSMYLCASSFLGLAFFGQGTRLTVV.

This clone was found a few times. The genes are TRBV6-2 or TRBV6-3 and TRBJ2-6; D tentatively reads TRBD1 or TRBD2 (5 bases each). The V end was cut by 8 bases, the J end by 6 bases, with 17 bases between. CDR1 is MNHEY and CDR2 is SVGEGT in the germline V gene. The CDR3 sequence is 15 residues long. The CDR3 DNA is TGTGCCAGCGCCAGGGACGGTTCAGTGGCCAACGTCCTGACTTTC. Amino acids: CASARDGSVANVLTF.